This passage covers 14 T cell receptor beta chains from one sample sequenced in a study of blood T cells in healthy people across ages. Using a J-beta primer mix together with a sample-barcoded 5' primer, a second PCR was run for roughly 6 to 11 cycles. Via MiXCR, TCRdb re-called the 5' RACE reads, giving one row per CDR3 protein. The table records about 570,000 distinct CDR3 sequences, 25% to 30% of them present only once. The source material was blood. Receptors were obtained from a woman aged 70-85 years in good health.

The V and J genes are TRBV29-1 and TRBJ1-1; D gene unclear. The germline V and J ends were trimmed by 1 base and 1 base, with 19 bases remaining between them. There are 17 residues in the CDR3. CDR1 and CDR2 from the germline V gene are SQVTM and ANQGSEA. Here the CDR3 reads CSVEGLASFNWNTEAFF. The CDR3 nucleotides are TGCAGCGTTGAAGGGTTGGCTTCCTTCAACTGGAACACTGAAGCTTTCTTT.

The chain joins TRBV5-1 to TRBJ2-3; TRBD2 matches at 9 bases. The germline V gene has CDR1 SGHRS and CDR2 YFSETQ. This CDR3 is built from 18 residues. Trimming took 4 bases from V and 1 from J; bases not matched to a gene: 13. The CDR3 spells CASSLTPGLAVRTDTQYF. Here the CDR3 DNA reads TGCGCCAGCAGCCTCACCCCGGGACTAGCAGTCCGCACAGATACGCAGTATTTT.

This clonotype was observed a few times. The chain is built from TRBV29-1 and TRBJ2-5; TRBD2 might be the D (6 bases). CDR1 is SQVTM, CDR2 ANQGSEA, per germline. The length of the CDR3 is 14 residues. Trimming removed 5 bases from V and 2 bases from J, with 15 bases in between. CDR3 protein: CSVRRVGAQETQYF. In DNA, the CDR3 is TGCAGCGTTAGGAGGGTTGGGGCGCAAGAGACCCAGTACTTC.

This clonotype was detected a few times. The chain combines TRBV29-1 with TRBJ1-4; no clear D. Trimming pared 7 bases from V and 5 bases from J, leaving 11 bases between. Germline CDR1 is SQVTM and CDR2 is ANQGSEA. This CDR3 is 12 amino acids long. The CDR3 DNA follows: TGCAGCGGCGAAACAGAGAATGAAAAACTGTTTTTT. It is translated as CSGETENEKLFF.

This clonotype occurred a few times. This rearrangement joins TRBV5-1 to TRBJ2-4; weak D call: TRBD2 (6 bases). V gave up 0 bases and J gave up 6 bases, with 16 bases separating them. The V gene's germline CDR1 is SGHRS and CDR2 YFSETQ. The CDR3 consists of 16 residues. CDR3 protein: CASSLEGQAGRNIQYF. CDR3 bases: TGCGCCAGCAGCTTGGAGGGGCAGGCGGGGAGAAACATTCAGTACTTC.

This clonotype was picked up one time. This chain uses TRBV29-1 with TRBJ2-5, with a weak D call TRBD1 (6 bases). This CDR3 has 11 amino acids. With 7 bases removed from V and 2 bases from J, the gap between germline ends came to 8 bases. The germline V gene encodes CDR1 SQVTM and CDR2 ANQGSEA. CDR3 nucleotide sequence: TGCAGCGGACAGGATCAAGAGACCCAGTACTTC. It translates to CSGQDQETQYF. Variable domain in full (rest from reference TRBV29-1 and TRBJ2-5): SAVISQKPSRDICQRGTSLTIQCQVDSQVTMMFWYRQQPGQSLTLIATANQGSEATYESGFVIDKFPISRPNLTFSTLTVSNMSPEDSSIYLCSGQDQETQYFGPGTRLLVL.

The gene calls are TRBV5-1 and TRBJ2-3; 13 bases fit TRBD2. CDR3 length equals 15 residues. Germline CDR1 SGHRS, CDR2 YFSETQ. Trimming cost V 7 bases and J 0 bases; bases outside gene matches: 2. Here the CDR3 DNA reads TGCGCCAGCGGACTAGCGGGGGCTAGCACAGATACGCAGTATTTT. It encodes CASGLAGASTDTQYF.

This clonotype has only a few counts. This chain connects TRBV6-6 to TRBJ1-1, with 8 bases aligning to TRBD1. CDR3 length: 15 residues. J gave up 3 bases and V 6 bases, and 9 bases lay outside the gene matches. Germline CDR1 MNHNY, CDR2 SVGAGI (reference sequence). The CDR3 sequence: CASRTAGQVYTEAFF. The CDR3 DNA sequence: TGTGCCAGCAGGACTGCGGGACAGGTATACACTGAAGCTTTCTTT.

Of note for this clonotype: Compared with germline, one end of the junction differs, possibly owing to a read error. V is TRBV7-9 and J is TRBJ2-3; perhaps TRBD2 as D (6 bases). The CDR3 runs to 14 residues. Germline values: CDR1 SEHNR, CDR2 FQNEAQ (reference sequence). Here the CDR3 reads CASIEVGGTDTQYF. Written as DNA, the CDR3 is TGCGCCAGCATAGAGGTGGGGGGAACAGATACGCAGTATTTT.

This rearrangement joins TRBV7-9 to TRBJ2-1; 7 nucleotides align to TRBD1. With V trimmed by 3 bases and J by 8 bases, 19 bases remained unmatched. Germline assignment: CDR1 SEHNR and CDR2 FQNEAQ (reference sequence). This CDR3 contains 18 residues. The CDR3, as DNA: TGTGCCAGCAGCTTTTCCAGGACAGGTAGTAGGCTGGGAGATGAGCAGTTCTTC. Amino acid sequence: CASSFSRTGSRLGDEQFF.

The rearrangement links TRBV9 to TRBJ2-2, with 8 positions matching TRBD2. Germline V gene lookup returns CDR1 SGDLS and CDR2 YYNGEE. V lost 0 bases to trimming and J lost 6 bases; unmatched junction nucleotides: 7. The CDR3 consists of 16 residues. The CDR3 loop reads CASSVDRRGAPGELFF. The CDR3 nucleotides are TGTGCCAGCAGCGTAGACAGGCGGGGGGCCCCCGGGGAGCTGTTTTTT.

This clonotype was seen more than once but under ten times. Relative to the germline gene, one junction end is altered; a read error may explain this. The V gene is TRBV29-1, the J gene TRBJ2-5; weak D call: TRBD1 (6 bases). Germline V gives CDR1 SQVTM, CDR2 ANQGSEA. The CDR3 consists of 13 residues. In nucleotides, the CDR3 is TGCAGCATTGAAATGGGGGCCCGGGAGACCCAGTACTTC. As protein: CSIEMGARETQYF.

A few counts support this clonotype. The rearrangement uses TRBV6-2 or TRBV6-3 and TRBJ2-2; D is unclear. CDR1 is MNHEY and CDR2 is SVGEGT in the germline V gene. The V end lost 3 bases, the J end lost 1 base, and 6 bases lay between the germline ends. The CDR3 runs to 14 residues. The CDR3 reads CASSYLRNTGELFF. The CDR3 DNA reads TGTGCCAGCAGTTATCTCCGGAACACCGGGGAGCTGTTTTTT.

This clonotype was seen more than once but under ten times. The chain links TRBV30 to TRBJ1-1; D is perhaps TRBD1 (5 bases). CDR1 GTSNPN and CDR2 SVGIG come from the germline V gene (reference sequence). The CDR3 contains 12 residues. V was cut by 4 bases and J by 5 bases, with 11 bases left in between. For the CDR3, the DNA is TGTGCCTGGACCAGGGTGGGGACTGAAGCTTTCTTT. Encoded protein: CAWTRVGTEAFF.